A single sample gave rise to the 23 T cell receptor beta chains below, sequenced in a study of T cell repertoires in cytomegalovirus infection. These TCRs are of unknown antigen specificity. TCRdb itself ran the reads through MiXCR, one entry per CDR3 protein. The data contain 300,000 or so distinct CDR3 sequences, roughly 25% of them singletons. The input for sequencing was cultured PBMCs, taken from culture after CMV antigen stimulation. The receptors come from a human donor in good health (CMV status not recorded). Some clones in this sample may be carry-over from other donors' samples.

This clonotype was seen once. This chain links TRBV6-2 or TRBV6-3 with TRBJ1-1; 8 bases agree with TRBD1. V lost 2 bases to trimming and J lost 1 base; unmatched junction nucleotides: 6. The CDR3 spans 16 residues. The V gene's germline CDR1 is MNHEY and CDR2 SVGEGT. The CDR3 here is CASSYPTGQGNTEAFF. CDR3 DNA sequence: TGTGCCAGCAGTTACCCAACCGGACAGGGGAACACTGAAGCTTTCTTT.

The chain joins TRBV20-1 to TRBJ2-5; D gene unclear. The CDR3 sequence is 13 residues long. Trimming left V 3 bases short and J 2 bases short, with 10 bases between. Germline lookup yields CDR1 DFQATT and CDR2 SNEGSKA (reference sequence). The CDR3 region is CSARVQPQETQYF. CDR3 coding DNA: TGCAGTGCTAGGGTTCAGCCGCAAGAGACCCAGTACTTC.

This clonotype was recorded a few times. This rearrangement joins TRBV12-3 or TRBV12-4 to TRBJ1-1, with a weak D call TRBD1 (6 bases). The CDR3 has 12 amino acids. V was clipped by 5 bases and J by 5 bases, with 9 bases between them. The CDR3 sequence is CASSPGVTEAFF. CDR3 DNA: TGTGCCAGCAGTCCAGGGGTTACTGAAGCTTTCTTT.

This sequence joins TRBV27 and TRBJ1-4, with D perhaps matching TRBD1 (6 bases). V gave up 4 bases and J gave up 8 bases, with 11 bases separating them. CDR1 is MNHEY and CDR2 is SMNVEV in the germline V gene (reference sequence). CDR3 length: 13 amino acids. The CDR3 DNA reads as TGTGCCAGCAGTTCTCGGGGGGGCGAAAAACTGTTTTTT. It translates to CASSSRGGEKLFF.

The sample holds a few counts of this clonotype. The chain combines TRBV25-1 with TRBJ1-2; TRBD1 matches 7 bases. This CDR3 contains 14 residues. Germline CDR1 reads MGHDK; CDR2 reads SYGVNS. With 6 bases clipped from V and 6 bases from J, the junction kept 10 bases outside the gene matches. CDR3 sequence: CASSLRDRVNGYTF. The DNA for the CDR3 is TGTGCCAGCAGCCTCCGGGACAGAGTAAATGGCTACACCTTC.

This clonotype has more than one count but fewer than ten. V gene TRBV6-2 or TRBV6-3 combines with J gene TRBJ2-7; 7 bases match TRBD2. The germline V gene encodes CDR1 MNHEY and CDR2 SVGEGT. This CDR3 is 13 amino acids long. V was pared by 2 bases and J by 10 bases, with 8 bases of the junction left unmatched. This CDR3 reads CASSYLGAGDQYV. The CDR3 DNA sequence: TGTGCCAGCAGTTACCTCGGCGCGGGGGACCAGTACGTC.

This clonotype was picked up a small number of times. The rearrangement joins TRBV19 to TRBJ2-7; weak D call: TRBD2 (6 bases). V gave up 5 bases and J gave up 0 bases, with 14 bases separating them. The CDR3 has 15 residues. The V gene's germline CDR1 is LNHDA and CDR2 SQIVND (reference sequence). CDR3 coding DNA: TGTGCCAGTAGTCTCCACGCTAGCGCCTCCTACGAGCAGTACTTC. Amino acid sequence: CASSLHASASYEQYF.

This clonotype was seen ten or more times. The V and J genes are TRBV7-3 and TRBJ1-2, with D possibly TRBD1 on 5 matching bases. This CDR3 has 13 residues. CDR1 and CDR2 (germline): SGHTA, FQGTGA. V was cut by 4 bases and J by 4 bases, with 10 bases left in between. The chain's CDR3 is CASSSGLGYGYTF. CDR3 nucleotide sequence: TGTGCCAGCAGCTCGGGACTCGGCTATGGCTACACCTTC.

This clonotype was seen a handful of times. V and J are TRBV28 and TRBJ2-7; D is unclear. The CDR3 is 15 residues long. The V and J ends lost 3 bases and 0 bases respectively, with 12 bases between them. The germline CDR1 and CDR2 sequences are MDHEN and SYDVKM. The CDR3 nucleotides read TGTGCCAGCAGTTTGATGGTGGGGTACTCCTACGAGCAGTACTTC. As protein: CASSLMVGYSYEQYF. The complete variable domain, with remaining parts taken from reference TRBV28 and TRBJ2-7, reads DVKVTQSSRYLVKRTGEKVFLECVQDMDHENMFWYRQDPGLGLRLIYFSYDVKMKEKGDIPEGYSVSREKKERFSLILESASTNQTSMYLCASSLMVGYSYEQYFGPGTRLTVT.

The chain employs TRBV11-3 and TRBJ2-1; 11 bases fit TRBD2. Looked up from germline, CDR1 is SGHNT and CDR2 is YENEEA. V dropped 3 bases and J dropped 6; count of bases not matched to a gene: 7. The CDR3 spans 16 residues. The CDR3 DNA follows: TGTGCCAGCAGCTTTATGACTCTAGCGGGAGGCAATGAGCAGTTCTTC. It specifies CASSFMTLAGGNEQFF.

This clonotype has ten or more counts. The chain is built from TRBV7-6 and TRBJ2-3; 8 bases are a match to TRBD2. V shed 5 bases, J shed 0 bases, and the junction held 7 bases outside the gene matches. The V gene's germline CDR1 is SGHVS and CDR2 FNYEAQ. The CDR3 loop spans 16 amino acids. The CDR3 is CASSRLARLSTDTQYF. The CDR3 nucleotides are TGTGCCAGCAGCAGACTAGCGCGACTAAGCACAGATACGCAGTATTTT.

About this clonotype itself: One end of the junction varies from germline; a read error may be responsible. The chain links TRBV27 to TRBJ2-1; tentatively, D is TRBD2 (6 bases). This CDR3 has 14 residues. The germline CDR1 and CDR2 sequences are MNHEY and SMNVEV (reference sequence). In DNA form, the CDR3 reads TGTGCCAGCAGTTTGGAGTGGAGGGGCCGACACCAGCTCTTC. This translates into CASSLEWRGRHQLF.

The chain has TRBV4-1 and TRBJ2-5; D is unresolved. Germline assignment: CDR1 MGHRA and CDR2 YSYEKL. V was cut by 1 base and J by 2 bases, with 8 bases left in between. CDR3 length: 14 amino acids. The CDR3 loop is CASSQVQRQETQYF. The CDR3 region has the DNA TGCGCCAGCAGCCAAGTTCAGAGACAAGAGACCCAGTACTTC.

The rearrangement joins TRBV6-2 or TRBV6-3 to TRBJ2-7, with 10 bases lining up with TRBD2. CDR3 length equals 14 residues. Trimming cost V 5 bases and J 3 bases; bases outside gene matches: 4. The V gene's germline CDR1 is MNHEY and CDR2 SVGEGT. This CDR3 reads CASSTSGTIYEQYV. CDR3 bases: TGTGCCAGCAGTACTAGCGGGACTATCTACGAGCAGTACGTC.

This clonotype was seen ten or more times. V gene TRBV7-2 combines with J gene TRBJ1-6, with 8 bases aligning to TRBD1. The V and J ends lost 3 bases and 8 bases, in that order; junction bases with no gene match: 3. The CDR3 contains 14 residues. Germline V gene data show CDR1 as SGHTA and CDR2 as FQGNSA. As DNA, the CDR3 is TGTGCCAGCAGCTTCAGGGGGCCGGATTCACCCCTCCACTTT. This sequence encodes CASSFRGPDSPLHF.

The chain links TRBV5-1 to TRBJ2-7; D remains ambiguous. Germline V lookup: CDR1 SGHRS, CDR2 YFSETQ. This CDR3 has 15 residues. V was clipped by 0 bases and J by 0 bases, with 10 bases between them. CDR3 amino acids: CASSLEPVSSYEQYF. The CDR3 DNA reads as TGCGCCAGCAGCTTGGAGCCAGTCAGCTCCTACGAGCAGTACTTC.

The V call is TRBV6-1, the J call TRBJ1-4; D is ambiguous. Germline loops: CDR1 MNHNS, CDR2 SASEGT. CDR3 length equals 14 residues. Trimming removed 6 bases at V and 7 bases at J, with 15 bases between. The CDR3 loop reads CASRRSRAGEKLFF. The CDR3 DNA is TGTGCCAGCAGACGCTCAAGGGCAGGTGAAAAACTGTTTTTT.

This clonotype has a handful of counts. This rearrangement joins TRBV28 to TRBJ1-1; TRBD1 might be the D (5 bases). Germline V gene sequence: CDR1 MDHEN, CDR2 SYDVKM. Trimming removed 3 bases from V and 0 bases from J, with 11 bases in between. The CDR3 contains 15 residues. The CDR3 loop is CASSFDQGMNTEAFF. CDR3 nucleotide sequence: TGTGCCAGCAGTTTTGACCAGGGCATGAACACTGAAGCTTTCTTT.

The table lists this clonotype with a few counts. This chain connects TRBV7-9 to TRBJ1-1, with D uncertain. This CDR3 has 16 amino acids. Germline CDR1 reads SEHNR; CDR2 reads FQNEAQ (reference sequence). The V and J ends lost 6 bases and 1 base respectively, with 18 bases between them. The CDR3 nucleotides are TGTGCCAGCAGTTCCCCCTGGGCAGGAACGAACACTGAAGCTTTCTTT. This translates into CASSSPWAGTNTEAFF.

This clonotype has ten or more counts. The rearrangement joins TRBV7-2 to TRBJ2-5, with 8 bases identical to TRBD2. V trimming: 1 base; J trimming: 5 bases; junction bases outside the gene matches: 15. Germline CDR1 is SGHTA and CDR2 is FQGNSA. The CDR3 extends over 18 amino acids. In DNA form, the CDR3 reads TGTGCCAGCAGCTTAGGTTTTGTGGCGGGAGGACCGAGGGAGACCCAGTACTTC. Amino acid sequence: CASSLGFVAGGPRETQYF. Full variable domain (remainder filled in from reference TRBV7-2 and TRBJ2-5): GAGVSQSPSNKVTEKGKDVELRCDPISGHTALYWYRQSLGQGLEFLIYFQGNSAPDKSGLPSDRFSAERTGGSVSTLTIQRTQQEDSAVYLCASSLGFVAGGPRETQYFGPGTRLLVL.

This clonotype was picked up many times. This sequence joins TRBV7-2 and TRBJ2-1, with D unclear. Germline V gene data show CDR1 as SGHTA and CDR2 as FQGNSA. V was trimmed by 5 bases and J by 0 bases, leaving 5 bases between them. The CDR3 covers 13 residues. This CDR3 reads CASSVTSYNEQFF. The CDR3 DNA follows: TGTGCCAGCAGCGTCACCTCCTACAATGAGCAGTTCTTC.

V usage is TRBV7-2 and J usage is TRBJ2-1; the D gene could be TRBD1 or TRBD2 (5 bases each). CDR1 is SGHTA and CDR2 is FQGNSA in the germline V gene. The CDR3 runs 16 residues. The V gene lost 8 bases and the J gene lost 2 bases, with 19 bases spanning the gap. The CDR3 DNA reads TGTGCCAGCCAATTAGACCCCGGGACGGCCTACAATGAGCAGTTCTTC. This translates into CASQLDPGTAYNEQFF.

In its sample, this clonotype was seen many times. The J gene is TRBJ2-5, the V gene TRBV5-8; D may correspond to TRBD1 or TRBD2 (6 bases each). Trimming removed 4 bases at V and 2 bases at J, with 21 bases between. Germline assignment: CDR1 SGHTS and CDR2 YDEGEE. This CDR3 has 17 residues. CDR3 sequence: CASSGGLLTGVQETQYF. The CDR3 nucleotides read TGTGCCAGCAGCGGCGGACTACTGACAGGTGTGCAAGAGACCCAGTACTTC. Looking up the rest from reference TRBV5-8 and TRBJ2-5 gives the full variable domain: EAGVTQSPTHLIKTRGQQATLRCSPISGHTSVYWYQQALGLGLQFLLWYDEGEERNRGNFPPRFSGRQFPNYSSELNVNALELEDSALYLCASSGGLLTGVQETQYFGPGTRLLVL.